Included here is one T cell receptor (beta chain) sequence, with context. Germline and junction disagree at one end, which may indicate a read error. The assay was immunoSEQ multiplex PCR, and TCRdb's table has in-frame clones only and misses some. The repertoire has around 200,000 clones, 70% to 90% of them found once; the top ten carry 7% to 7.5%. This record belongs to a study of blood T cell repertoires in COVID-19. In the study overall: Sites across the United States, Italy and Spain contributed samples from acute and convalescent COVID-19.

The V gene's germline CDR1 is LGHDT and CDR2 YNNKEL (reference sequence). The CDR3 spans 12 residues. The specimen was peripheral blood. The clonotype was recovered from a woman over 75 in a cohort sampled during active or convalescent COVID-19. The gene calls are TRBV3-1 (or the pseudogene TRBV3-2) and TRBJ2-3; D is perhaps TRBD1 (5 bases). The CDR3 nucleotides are TGTGCCAGCAGCCAAGGAACAGGTACGCAGTATTTT. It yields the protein CASSQGTGTQYF.